The 25 T cell receptor beta chains below all came from one sample that was sequenced in a study of T cells in Graves' hyperthyroidism and ophthalmopathy. TCR beta CDR3 sequences were amplified from RNA transcripts. The HTBI set primed first-round TCR CDR3 RT-PCR. TCRdb re-called the multiplex PCR reads through MiXCR, storing one row per CDR3 protein. The table records hundreds of thousands of distinct CDR3 sequences, around 20% of them present only once. The sample consisted of blood. The source is a woman aged 45-59 years with Graves' hyperthyroidism that later progressed to Graves' ophthalmopathy.

The chain couples TRBV12-3 or TRBV12-4 to TRBJ2-2; D is possibly TRBD1 or TRBD2 (5 bases each). CDR3 length: 14 residues. Trimming took off 6 bases at V and 6 bases at J, with 14 bases between the two ends. The CDR3 protein is CASSWTGDAGELFF. CDR3 sequence (DNA): TGTGCCAGCAGCTGGACTGGGGACGCCGGGGAGCTGTTTTTT.

This clonotype came up many times. The chain links TRBV7-2 to TRBJ1-1, with no clear D. Trimming took off 6 bases at V and 4 bases at J, with 15 bases between the two ends. This CDR3 spans 14 amino acids. Germline CDR1 SGHTA, CDR2 FQGNSA. The CDR3 DNA reads TGTGCCAGCAGACCCGGGGTTTTCGGCACTGAAGCTTTCTTT. This translates into CASRPGVFGTEAFF.

In this sample, this clonotype turned up many times. This chain connects TRBV20-1 to TRBJ1-2; 7 bases are a match to TRBD1. Germline CDR1 is DFQATT and CDR2 is SNEGSKA (reference sequence). The length of the CDR3 is 13 residues. After removal of 2 bases from V and 3 bases from J, the junction contained 3 bases not matched to a gene. In DNA, the CDR3 is TGCAGTGCTAGACCCAGGGGGGACTATGGCTACACCTTC. Its protein is CSARPRGDYGYTF.

In its sample, this clonotype was seen many times. The chain couples TRBV7-3 to TRBJ2-2, with 10 bases that match TRBD2. Per the germline V gene, CDR1 is SGHTA and CDR2 is FQGTGA. The V segment lost 5 bases and the J segment 0 bases; nucleotides outside the gene matches: 9. This CDR3 comprises 18 residues. CDR3 sequence: CASSPRLAGAANTGELFF. The DNA for the CDR3 is TGTGCCAGCAGCCCCCGGCTAGCGGGGGCCGCGAACACCGGGGAGCTGTTTTTT.

This clonotype was seen many times. The rearrangement links TRBV30 to TRBJ2-7; D is ambiguous. Germline assignment: CDR1 GTSNPN and CDR2 SVGIG (reference sequence). Trimming cost V 3 bases and J 2 bases, with 2 bases left between them. The CDR3 has 10 residues. The CDR3 nucleotides read TGTGCCTGGAGCCCCTACGAGCAGTACTTC. As protein: CAWSPYEQYF.

The chain links TRBV7-2 to TRBJ1-3; TRBD1 aligns across 7 bases. The V segment lost 2 bases and the J segment 4 bases; nucleotides outside the gene matches: 8. Germline loops: CDR1 SGHTA, CDR2 FQGNSA. This CDR3 is built from 16 residues. The CDR3 DNA is TGTGCCAGCAGCTTATCTGACAGGGTGAGAGGAAACACCATATATTTT. As protein: CASSLSDRVRGNTIYF.

In its sample, this clonotype was seen a few times. V usage is TRBV12-3 or TRBV12-4 and J usage is TRBJ2-1, with TRBD2 matching 10 bases. V shed 7 bases, J shed 4 bases, and the junction held 4 bases outside the gene matches. The CDR3 consists of 14 residues. CDR3 loop: CASKRTSGYNEQFF. CDR3 in DNA: TGTGCCAGCAAAAGGACTAGCGGATACAATGAGCAGTTCTTC.

This clonotype occurred a few times. The J gene is TRBJ2-3, the V gene TRBV12-3 or TRBV12-4; 8 nucleotides align to TRBD1. There are 15 residues in the CDR3. V trimming: 4 bases; J trimming: 1 base; junction bases outside the gene matches: 4. The CDR3, as DNA: TGTGCCAGCAGTTCTGGACAGGGACGCACAGATACGCAGTATTTT. Translation gives CASSSGQGRTDTQYF.

V is TRBV19 and J is TRBJ1-1, with D uncertain. CDR1 and CDR2 (germline): LNHDA, SQIVND (reference sequence). CDR3 length: 13 residues. The ends were cut back, 2 bases at V and 3 bases at J, with 7 bases in the middle. As DNA, the CDR3 is TGTGCCAGTAGTATAAAGGGTTACACTGAAGCTTTCTTT. It encodes CASSIKGYTEAFF.

J is TRBJ1-5 and V is TRBV6-5, with D maybe TRBD1 (5 bases). The ends were cut back, 8 bases at V and 0 bases at J, with 17 bases in the middle. This CDR3 is 16 amino acids long. CDR1 and CDR2 (germline): MNHEY, SVGAGI. CDR3 bases: TGTGCCAGCTCGATGGGGGTCCTCGGTAGCAATCAGCCCCAGCATTTT. It encodes CASSMGVLGSNQPQHF.

This clonotype was observed a handful of times. Sequence at one end of the junction differs from germline and may be a read error. The chain carries TRBV18 and TRBJ2-2; D uncertain. CDR3 length: 13 residues. The germline V gene has CDR1 KGHSH and CDR2 LQKENI. This CDR3 is CASSPGNAGELFF. In nucleotides, the CDR3 is TGTGCCAGCTCACCAGGGAACGCCGGGGAGCTGTTTTTT.

This clonotype was counted many times. In nucleotides, the CDR3 is TGTGCCAGCAGCTTGGGAGGGCTCCCCTACGAGCAGTACTTC. Amino acids: CASSLGGLPYEQYF. The rearrangement joins TRBV5-6 to TRBJ2-7; D might be TRBD2 (5 bases). The V gene lost 0 bases and the J gene lost 2 bases, with 9 bases spanning the gap. This CDR3 region has 14 residues. Germline-derived CDR1 and CDR2 are SGHDT and YYEEEE.

The V call is TRBV6-1, the J call TRBJ1-2; D remains unclear. The V gene lost 6 bases and the J gene lost 0 bases, with 8 bases spanning the gap. The CDR3 spans 13 residues. Germline CDR1 and CDR2: MNHNS and SASEGT. The CDR3 protein is CASRMGSNYGYTF. The CDR3 DNA follows: TGTGCCAGCAGAATGGGTTCTAACTATGGCTACACCTTC.

Ten or more counts support this clonotype. The chain is built from TRBV20-1 and TRBJ2-3; 9 bases map to TRBD2. CDR3 length: 16 residues. Losses at the gene ends were 6 bases for V and 2 bases for J; bases not matched to a gene: 12. Germline loops: CDR1 DFQATT, CDR2 SNEGSKA (reference sequence). CDR3 sequence: CSAMIFASGVTDTQYF. The CDR3 coding sequence is TGCAGTGCCATGATTTTTGCTAGCGGGGTCACAGATACGCAGTATTTT.

This clonotype showed up just a few times. The J gene is TRBJ1-5, the V gene TRBV18, with 10 bases lining up with TRBD1. The junction had 5 bases not matched to a gene; V was cut back by 0 bases and J by 6 bases. CDR3 length equals 16 residues. Germline V gives CDR1 KGHSH, CDR2 LQKENI. CDR3 coding DNA: TGTGCCAGCTCACCACCCGGGACAGGGGTCCCTCAGCCCCAGCATTTT. This encodes CASSPPGTGVPQPQHF.

At least ten counts were recorded for this clonotype. The chain employs TRBV30 and TRBJ2-1; D not resolved. Germline assignment: CDR1 GTSNPN and CDR2 SVGIG (reference sequence). With 3 bases removed from V and 0 bases from J, the gap between germline ends came to 3 bases. This CDR3 region has 12 residues. The CDR3 protein is CAWRVSYNEQFF. The CDR3 DNA sequence: TGTGCCTGGAGGGTCTCCTACAATGAGCAGTTCTTC.

This clonotype was observed a few times. This chain uses TRBV18 with TRBJ2-6; possible D gene TRBD2, 7 bases. This CDR3 comprises 15 residues. V was pared by 3 bases and J by 5 bases, with 11 bases between. From germline, CDR1 is KGHSH and CDR2 LQKENI. CDR3: CASSPGGGWANVLTF. CDR3 nucleotide sequence: TGTGCCAGCTCACCTGGCGGGGGCTGGGCCAACGTCCTGACTTTC.

This clonotype has ten or more counts. The genes are TRBV27 and TRBJ2-3; TRBD2 matches at 13 bases. V lost 1 base to trimming and J lost 5 bases; unmatched junction nucleotides: 3. Germline V lookup: CDR1 MNHEY, CDR2 SMNVEV (reference sequence). The CDR3 is made up of 16 amino acids. CDR3 DNA sequence: TGTGCCAGCAGTTTATGGACTAGCGGGGGCCTAGATACGCAGTATTTT. Protein: CASSLWTSGGLDTQYF.

This clonotype has a single count. This rearrangement joins TRBV5-8 to TRBJ2-2; D is unclear. This CDR3 contains 15 residues. CDR1 is SGHTS, CDR2 YDEGEE, per germline. Deletions cut 1 base from V and 0 bases from J, with 7 bases between. CDR3: CASSLSTTNTGELFF. The DNA of the CDR3 is TGTGCCAGCAGCTTGTCGACAACGAACACCGGGGAGCTGTTTTTT.

The chain is built from TRBV11-1 and TRBJ2-2; a possible D gene is TRBD1 (6 bases). The CDR3 length is 12 residues. Germline V gene data show CDR1 as SGHAT and CDR2 as FQDESV (reference sequence). CDR3 residues: CAEGTRTGELFF. As DNA, the CDR3 is TGTGCTGAGGGGACACGTACCGGGGAGCTGTTTTTT.

This clonotype was observed at least ten times. This sequence joins TRBV20-1 and TRBJ1-5, with D uncertain. The CDR3 runs 13 residues. Trimming left V 3 bases short and J 0 bases short, with 6 bases between. CDR1 and CDR2 (germline): DFQATT, SNEGSKA (reference sequence). CDR3 sequence (DNA): TGCAGTGCTAGCACATATAGCAATCAGCCCCAGCATTTT. Translated, it gives CSASTYSNQPQHF.

The CDR3 region has the DNA TGTGCCAGCAGTGAAGTGGTTGCCGGGACAGGGGGCCTCGTAGGCTACACCTTC. It specifies CASSEVVAGTGGLVGYTF. The rearrangement uses TRBV6-1 and TRBJ1-2; TRBD1 agrees at 12 bases. CDR3 length: 18 amino acids. From germline, CDR1 is MNHNS and CDR2 SASEGT. With V trimmed by 1 base and J by 8 bases, 14 bases remained unmatched.

This clonotype was seen a handful of times. This sequence joins TRBV15 and TRBJ2-3; 8 bases line up with TRBD1. Germline V CDR1 and CDR2: LNHNV, YYDKDF (reference sequence). The ends lost 6 bases at V and 1 base at J; junction bases unmatched: 9. CDR3 length equals 16 residues. DNA for the CDR3: TGTGCCACCAGGCTTGGACAGGGCCGGGGCACAGATACGCAGTATTTT. Protein: CATRLGQGRGTDTQYF.

The sample holds a few counts of this clonotype. The V call is TRBV29-1, the J call TRBJ1-1, with D unresolved. The CDR3 has 11 amino acids. CDR1 and CDR2 from the germline V gene are SQVTM and ANQGSEA. V lost 4 bases and J lost 9, with 12 bases in between. CDR3 sequence (DNA): TGCAGCGTTGTAGTGGATCGCCAAGCTTTCTTT. It encodes CSVVVDRQAFF.

This clonotype was recorded a few times. The gene calls are TRBV5-4 and TRBJ2-1; 11 nucleotides match TRBD2. CDR3 length equals 15 residues. V gave up 7 bases and J gave up 4 bases; unmatched junction bases: 7. Germline CDR1 SGHNT, CDR2 YYREEE (reference sequence). CDR3 sequence (DNA): TGTGCCAGCGGGATTAGCGGGGGGGCATACAATGAGCAGTTCTTC. Translated, it gives CASGISGGAYNEQFF.